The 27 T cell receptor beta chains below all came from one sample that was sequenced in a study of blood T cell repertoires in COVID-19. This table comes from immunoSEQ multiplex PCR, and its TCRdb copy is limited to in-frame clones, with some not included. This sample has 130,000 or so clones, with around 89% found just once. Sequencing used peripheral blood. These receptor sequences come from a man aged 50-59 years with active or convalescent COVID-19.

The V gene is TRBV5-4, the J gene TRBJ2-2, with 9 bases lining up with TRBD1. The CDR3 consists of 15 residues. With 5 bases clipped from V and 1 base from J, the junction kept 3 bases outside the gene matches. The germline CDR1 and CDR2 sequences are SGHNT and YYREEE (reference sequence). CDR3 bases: TGTGCCAGCAGACAGGACAGGGGGAACACCGGGGAGCTGTTTTTT. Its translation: CASRQDRGNTGELFF.

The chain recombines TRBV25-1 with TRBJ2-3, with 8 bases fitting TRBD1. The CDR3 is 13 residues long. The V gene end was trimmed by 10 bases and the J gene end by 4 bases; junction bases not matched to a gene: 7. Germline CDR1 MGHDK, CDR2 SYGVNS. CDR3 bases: TGTGCCACAAGGACAGGGAGCGCAGATACGCAGTATTTT. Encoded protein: CATRTGSADTQYF.

CDR3 amino acids: CASGAGRSYEQYF. CDR3 nucleotide sequence: TGTGCTAGTGGGGCAGGGCGCTCCTACGAGCAGTACTTC. The V and J genes are TRBV12-5 and TRBJ2-7, with TRBD1 as a possible D gene (5 bases). CDR1 is LGHNT and CDR2 is FRNRAP in the germline V gene. With 6 bases removed from V and 0 bases from J, the gap between germline ends came to 9 bases. The CDR3 sequence is 13 residues long.

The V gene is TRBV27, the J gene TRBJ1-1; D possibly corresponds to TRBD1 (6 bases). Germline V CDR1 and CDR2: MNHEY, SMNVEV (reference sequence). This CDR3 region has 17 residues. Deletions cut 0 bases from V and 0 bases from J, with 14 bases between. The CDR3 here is CASSLSQGRGVNTEAFF. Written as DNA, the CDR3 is TGTGCCAGCAGTTTATCCCAGGGGCGGGGGGTGAACACTGAAGCTTTCTTT.

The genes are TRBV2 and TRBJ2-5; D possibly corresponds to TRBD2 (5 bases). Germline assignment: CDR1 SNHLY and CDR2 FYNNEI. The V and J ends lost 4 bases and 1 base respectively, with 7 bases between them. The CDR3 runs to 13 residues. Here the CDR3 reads CASSARAQETQYF. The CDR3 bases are TGTGCCAGCAGTGCGCGGGCCCAAGAGACCCAGTACTTC.

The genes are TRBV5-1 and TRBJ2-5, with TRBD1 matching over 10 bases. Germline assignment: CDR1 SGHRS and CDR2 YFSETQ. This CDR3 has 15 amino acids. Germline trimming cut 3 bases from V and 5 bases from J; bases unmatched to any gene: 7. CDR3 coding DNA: TGCGCCAGCAGCTCGACAGGGGGCTTGGTGGAGACCCAGTACTTC. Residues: CASSSTGGLVETQYF.

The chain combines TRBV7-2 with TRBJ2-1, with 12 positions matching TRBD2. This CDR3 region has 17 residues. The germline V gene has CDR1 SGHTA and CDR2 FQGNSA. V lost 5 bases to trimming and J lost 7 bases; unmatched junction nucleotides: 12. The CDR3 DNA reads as TGTGCCAGCAGCCCCTATTCTAGCGGGGGGGCCGGGAATGAGCAGTTCTTC. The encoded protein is CASSPYSSGGAGNEQFF. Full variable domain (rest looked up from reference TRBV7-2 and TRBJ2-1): GAGVSQSPSNKVTEKGKDVELRCDPISGHTALYWYRQSLGQGLEFLIYFQGNSAPDKSGLPSDRFSAERTGGSVSTLTIQRTQQEDSAVYLCASSPYSSGGAGNEQFFGPGTRLTVL.

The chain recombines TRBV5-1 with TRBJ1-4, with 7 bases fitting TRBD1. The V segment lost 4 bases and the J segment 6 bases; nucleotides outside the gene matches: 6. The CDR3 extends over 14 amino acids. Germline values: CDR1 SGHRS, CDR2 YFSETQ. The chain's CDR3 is CASSTGTGDEKLFF. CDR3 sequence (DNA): TGCGCCAGCAGCACCGGTACAGGGGATGAAAAACTGTTTTTT.

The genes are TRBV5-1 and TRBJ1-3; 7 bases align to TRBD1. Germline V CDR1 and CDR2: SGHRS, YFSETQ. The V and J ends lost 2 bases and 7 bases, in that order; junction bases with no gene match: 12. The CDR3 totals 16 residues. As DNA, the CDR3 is TGCGCCAGCAGCTTTGGAGACAGGGTCGGTGGGAACACCATATATTTT. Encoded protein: CASSFGDRVGGNTIYF.

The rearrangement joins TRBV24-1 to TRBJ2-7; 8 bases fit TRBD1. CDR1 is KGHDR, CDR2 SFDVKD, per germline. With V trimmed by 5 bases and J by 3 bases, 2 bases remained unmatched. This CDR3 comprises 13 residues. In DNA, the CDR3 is TGTGCCACCAGTGTTACAGGGGGCTACGAGCAGTACTTC. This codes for CATSVTGGYEQYF.

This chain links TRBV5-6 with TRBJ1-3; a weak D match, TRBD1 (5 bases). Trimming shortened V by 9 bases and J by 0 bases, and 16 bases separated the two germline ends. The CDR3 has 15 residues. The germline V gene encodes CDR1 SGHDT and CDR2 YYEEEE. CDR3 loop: CATQRGVSSGNTIYF. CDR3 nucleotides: TGTGCCACCCAACGGGGGGTAAGCTCTGGAAACACCATATATTTT.

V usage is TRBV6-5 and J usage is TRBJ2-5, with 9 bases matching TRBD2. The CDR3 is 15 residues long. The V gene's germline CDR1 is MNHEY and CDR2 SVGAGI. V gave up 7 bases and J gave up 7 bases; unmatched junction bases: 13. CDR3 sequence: CASTSSGSRSMTQYF. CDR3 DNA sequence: TGTGCCAGCACCAGTAGCGGGAGCCGGTCGATGACCCAGTACTTC.

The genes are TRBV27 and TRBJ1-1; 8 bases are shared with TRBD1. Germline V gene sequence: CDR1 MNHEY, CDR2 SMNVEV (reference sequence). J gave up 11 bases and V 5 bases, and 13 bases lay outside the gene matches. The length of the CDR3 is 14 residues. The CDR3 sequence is CASSQYFDRGPAFF. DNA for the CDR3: TGTGCCAGCAGTCAATACTTTGACAGGGGCCCTGCTTTCTTT.

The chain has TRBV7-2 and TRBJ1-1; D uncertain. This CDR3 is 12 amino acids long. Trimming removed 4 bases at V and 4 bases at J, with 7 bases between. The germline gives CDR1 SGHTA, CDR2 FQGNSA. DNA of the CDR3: TGTGCCAGCAGCTGGGCGGGCACTGAAGCTTTCTTT. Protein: CASSWAGTEAFF.

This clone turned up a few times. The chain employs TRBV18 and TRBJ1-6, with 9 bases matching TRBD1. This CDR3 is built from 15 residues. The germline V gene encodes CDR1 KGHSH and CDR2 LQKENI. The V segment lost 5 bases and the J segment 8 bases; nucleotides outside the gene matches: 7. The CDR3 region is CASSTGTGPHSPLHF. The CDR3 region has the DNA TGTGCCAGCTCAACCGGGACAGGGCCTCATTCACCCCTCCACTTT.

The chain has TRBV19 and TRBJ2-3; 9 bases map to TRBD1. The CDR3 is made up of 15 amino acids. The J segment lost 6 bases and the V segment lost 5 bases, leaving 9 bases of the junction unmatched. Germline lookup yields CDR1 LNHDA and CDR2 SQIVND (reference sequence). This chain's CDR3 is CASSPRTGDMDTQYF. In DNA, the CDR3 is TGTGCCAGTAGTCCCCGGACAGGGGATATGGATACGCAGTATTTT. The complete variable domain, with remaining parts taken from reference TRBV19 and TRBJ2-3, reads DGGITQSPKYLFRKEGQNVTLSCEQNLNHDAMYWYRQDPGQGLRLIYYSQIVNDFQKGDIAEGYSVSREKKESFPLTVTSAQKNPTAFYLCASSPRTGDMDTQYFGPGTRLTVL.

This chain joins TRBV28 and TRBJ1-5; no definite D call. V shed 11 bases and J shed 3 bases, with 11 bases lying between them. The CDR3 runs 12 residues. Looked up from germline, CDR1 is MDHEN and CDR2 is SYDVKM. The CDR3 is CAGGTSNQPQHF. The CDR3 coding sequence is TGTGCCGGTGGTACTTCCAATCAGCCCCAGCATTTT.

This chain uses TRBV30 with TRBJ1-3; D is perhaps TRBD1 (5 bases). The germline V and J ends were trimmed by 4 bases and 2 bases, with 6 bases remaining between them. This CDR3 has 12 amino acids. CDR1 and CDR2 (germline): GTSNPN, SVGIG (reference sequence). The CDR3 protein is CAWTGTGNTIYF. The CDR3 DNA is TGTGCCTGGACAGGGACTGGAAACACCATATATTTT.

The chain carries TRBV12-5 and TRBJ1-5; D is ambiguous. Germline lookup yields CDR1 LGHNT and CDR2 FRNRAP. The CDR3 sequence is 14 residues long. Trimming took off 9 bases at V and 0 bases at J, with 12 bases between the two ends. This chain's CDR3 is CASAIGDSNQPQHF. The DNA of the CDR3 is TGTGCTAGCGCTATTGGAGATAGCAATCAGCCCCAGCATTTT.

Here the CDR3 reads CASSQSQGVQPQHF. The CDR3 nucleotides read TGTGCCAGCAGCCAGTCGCAGGGGGTTCAGCCCCAGCATTTT. The rearrangement joins TRBV4-2 to TRBJ1-5; 7 nucleotides agree with TRBD1. V lost 3 bases to trimming and J lost 6 bases; unmatched junction nucleotides: 5. Germline V lookup: CDR1 LGHNA, CDR2 YNFKEQ. The CDR3 spans 14 residues.

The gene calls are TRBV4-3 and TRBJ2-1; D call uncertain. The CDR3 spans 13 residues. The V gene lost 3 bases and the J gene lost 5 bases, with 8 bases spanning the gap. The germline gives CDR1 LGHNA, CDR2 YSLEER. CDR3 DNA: TGCGCCAGCAGCCAGGTTCGGGACAATGAGCAGTTCTTC. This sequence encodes CASSQVRDNEQFF.

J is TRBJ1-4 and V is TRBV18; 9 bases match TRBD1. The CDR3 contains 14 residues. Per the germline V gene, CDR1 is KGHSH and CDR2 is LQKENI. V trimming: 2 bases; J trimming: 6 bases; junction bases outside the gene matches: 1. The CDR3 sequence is CASSPDRGDEKLFF. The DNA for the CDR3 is TGTGCCAGCTCACCAGACAGGGGGGATGAAAAACTGTTTTTT.

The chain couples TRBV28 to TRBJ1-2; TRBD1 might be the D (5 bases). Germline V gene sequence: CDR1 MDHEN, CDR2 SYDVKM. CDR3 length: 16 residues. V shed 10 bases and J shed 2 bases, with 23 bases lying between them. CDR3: CATRSPSQGANYGYTF. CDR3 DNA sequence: TGTGCCACCAGAAGCCCCAGTCAGGGCGCCAACTATGGCTACACCTTC.

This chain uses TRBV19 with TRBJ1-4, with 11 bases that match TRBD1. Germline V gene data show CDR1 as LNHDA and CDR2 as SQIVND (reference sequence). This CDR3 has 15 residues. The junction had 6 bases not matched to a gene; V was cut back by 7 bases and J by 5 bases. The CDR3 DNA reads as TGTGCCAGTAAAGGGGACAGGGGGACGAATGAAAAACTGTTTTTT. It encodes CASKGDRGTNEKLFF.

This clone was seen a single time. Written as DNA, the CDR3 is TGTGCCAGCAGCCCTCCAGGGATGGGCTCACCCCTCCACTTT. It codes for CASSPPGMGSPLHF. The chain recombines TRBV5-5 with TRBJ1-6, with a tentative D call TRBD1 (5 bases). V lost 4 bases, J lost 10 bases, and 15 bases lay in between. The CDR3 extends over 14 amino acids. Germline V gene sequence: CDR1 SGHKS, CDR2 YYEKEE (reference sequence).

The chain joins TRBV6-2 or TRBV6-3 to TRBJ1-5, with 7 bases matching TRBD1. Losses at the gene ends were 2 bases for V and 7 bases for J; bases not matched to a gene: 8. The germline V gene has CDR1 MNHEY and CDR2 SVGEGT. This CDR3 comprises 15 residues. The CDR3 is CASSYDRVINQPQHF. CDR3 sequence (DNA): TGTGCCAGCAGTTACGACAGGGTGATTAACCAGCCCCAGCATTTT.

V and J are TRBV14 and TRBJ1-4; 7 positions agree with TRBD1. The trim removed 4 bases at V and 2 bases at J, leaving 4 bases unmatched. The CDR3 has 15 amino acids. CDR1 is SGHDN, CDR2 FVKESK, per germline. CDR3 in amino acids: CASSRRQGTNEKLFF. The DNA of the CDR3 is TGTGCCAGCAGCCGCCGACAGGGTACTAATGAAAAACTGTTTTTT.